This T cell receptor (beta chain) was sequenced in a study of blood T cell repertoires in COVID-19. Produced via immunoSEQ multiplex PCR; TCRdb's table is partial and in-frame only. The table has fewer than 45,000 clones, approximately 91% seen once; the top ten hold over 5%. The receptor comes from a human donor in a cohort sampled during active COVID-19. The sequencing sample was made of peripheral blood.

CDR3 sequence: CASSSLLETQYF. Written as DNA, the CDR3 is TGTGCCAGCAGTTCCCTCCTGGAGACCCAGTACTTC. J is TRBJ2-5 and V is TRBV6-2 or TRBV6-3; D call uncertain. Germline lookup yields CDR1 MNHEY and CDR2 SVGEGT. V was trimmed by 4 bases and J by 5 bases, leaving 8 bases between them. The CDR3 loop spans 12 amino acids.